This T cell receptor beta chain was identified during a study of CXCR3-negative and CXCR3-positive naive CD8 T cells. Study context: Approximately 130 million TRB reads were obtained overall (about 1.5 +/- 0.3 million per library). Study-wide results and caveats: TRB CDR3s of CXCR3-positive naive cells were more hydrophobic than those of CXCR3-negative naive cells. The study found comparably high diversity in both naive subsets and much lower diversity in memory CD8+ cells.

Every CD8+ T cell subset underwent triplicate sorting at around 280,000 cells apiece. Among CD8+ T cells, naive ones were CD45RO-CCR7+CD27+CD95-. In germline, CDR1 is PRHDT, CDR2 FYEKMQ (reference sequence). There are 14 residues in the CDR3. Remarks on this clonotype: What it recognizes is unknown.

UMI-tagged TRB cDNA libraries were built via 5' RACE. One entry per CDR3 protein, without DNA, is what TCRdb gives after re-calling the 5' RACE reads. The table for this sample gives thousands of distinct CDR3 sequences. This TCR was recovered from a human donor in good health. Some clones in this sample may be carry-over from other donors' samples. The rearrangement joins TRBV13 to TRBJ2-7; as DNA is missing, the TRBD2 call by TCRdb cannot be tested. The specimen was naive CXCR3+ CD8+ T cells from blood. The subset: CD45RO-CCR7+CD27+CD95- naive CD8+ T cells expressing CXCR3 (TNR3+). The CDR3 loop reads CASISLGGIYEQYF.